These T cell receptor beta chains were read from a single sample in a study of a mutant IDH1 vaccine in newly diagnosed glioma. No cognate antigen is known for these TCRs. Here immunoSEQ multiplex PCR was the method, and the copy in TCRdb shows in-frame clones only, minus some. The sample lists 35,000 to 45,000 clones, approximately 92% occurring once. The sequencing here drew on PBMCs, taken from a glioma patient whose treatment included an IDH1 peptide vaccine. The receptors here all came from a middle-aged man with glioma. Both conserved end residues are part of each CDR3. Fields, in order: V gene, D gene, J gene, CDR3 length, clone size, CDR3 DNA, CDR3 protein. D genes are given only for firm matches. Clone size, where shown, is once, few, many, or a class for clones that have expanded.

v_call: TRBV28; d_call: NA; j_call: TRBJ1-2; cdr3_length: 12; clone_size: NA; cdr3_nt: TGTGCCACCGAGACGAGGGTCTATGGCTACACCTTC; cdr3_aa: CATETRVYGYTF
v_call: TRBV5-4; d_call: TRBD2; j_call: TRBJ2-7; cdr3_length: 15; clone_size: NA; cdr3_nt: TGTGCCAGCAGCCCGGGGGGACCTCTCACCTACGAGCAGTACTTC; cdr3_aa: CASSPGGPLTYEQYF
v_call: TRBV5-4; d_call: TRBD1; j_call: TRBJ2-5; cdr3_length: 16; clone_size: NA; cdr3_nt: TGTGCCAGCAGCTTGGGCCAGGGGGCCCTCCAAGAGACCCAGTACTTC; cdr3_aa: CASSLGQGALQETQYF
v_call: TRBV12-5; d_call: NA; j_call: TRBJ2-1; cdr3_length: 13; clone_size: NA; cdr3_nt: TGTGCTAGTGGCCGTCGGACAGATAGTGAGCAGTTCTTC; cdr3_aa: CASGRRTDSEQFF
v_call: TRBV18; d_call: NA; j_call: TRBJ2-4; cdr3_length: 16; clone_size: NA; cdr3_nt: TGTGCCAGCTCCGTCCTAGGTCAGGTGGCCAAAAACATTCAGTACTTC; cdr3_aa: CASSVLGQVAKNIQYF
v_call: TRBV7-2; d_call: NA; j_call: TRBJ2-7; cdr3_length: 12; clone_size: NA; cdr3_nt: TGTGCCAGCAGCTTAGATCGGACCGAGCAGTACTTC; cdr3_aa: CASSLDRTEQYF
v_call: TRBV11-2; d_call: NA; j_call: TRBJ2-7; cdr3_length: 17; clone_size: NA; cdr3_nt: TGTGCCAGCAGCCCAATTAACCGAGGGGGGCGACCCTACGAGCAGTACTTC; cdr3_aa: CASSPINRGGRPYEQYF
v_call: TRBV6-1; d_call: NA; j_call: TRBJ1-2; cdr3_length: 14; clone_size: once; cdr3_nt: TGTGCCAGCAGTGAAGGGCGGACATACTATGGCTACACCTTC; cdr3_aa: CASSEGRTYYGYTF
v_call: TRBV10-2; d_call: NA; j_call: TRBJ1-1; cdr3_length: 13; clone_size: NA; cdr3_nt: TGCGCCAGCAGTGAGAGGGGACGCACTGAAGCTTTCTTT; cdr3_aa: CASSERGRTEAFF
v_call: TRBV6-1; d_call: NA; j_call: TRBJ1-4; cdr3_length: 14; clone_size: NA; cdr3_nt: TGTGCCAGCAGTGGGACAGTTCTAAATGAAAAACTGTTTTTT; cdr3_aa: CASSGTVLNEKLFF
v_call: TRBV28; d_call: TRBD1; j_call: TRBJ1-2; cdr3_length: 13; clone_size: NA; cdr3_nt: TGTGCCAGCAGCGGACAGGGGGCGGGTGGCTACACCTTC; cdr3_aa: CASSGQGAGGYTF
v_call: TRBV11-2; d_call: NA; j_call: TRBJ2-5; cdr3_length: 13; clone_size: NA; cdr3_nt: TGTGCCAGCAGCCAGACTAGTGTCGAGACCCAGTACTTC; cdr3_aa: CASSQTSVETQYF
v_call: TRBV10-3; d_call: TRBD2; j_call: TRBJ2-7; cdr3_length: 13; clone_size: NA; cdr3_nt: TGTGCCATCAGTGCGGGAGGAGCCTACGAGCAGTACTTC; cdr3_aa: CAISAGGAYEQYF
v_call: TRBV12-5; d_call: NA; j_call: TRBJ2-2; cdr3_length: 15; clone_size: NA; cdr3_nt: TGTGCTAGTGCCCTGGACTCGGCGGGCACCGGGGAGCTGTTTTTT; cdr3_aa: CASALDSAGTGELFF
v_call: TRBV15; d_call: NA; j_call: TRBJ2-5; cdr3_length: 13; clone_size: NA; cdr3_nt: TGTGCCACCAGCAGAGATCCCTCGGAGACCCAGTACTTC; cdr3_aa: CATSRDPSETQYF
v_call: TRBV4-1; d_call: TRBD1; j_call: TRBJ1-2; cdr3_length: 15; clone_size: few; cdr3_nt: TGCGCCAGCAGCCAGGACAGGGGCCTTTCTAGTGGCTACACCTTC; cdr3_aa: CASSQDRGLSSGYTF
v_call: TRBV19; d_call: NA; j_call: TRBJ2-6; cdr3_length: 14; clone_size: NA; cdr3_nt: TGTGCCAGTAGTATGGAGAGGGGGGCCAACGTCCTGACTTTC; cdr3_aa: CASSMERGANVLTF
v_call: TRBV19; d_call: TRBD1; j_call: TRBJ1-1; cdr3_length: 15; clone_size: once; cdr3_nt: TGTGCCAGTAGTTTAAGGACAGGGTCGAACACTGAAGCTTTCTTT; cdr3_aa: CASSLRTGSNTEAFF
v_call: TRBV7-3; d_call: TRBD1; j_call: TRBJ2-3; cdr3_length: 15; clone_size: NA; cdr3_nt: TGTGCCAGCAGCTTAACGGGACAGAGCACAGATACGCAGTATTTT; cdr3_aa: CASSLTGQSTDTQYF
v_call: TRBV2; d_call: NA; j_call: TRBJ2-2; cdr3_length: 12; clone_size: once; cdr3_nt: TGTGCCAGCGGGGACCTCCCCGGGGAGCTGTTTTTT; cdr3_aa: CASGDLPGELFF
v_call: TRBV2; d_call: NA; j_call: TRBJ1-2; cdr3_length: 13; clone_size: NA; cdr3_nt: TGTGCCAGCTTATGGGGGCGATCGGGGGGCTACACCTTC; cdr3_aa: CASLWGRSGGYTF
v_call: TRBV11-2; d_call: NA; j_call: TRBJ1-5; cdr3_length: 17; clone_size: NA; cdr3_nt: TGTGCCAGCAGCTCGGGCGTGGGGTCATATAGCAATCAGCCCCAGCATTTT; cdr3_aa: CASSSGVGSYSNQPQHF
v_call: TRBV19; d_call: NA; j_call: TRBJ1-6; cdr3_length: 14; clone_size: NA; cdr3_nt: TGTGCCTCCTCACCCGGCAGTCCGAATTCACCCCTCCACTTT; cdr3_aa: CASSPGSPNSPLHF
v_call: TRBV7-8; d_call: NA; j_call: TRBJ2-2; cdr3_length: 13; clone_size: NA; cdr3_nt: TGTGCCAGCAGCCGTCGGACCAACGGGGAGCTGTTTTTT; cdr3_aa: CASSRRTNGELFF
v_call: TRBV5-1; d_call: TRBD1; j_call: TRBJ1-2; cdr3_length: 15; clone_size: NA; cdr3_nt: TGCGCCAGCAGCTTCACCGGGACAGTCACCTATGGCTACACCTTC; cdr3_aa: CASSFTGTVTYGYTF
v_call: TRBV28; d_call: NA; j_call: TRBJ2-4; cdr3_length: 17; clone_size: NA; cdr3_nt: TGTGCCAGCAGTCTGGGGCGGGGGGACAGCCTCAAAAACATTCAGTACTTC; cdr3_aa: CASSLGRGDSLKNIQYF
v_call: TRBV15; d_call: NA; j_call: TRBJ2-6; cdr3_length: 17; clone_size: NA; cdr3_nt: TGTGCCACCAGCAGAGGAGAAGACGTCGCTGGGGCCAACGTCCTGACTTTC; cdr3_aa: CATSRGEDVAGANVLTF
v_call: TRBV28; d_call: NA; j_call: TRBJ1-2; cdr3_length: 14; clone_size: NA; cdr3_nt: TGTGCCACCCGCAGGGTGGCCGCTAACTATGGCTACACCTTC; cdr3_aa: CATRRVAANYGYTF
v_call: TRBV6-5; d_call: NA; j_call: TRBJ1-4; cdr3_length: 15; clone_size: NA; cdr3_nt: TGTGCCAGCAGTCCCCGAGGGTTTAATAATGAAAAACTGTTTTTT; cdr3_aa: CASSPRGFNNEKLFF
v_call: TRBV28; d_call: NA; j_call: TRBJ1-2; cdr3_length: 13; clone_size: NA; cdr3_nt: TGTGCCAGCAGGGGACGGACTAACTATGGCTACACCTTC; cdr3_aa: CASRGRTNYGYTF
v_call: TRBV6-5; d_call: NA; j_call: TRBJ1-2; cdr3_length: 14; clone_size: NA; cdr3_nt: TGTGCCAGCAGTCGCCAAAGGGACGGCTATGGCTACACCTTC; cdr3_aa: CASSRQRDGYGYTF
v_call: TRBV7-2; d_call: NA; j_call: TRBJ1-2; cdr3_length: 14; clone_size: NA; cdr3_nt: TGTGCCAGCAGCTCGACAGGTAGACAAAGTGGCTACACCTTC; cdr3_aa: CASSSTGRQSGYTF
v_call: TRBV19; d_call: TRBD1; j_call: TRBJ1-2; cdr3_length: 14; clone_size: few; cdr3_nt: TGTGCCAGTAGTATTGGACAGGGGGTCTATGGCTACACCTTC; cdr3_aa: CASSIGQGVYGYTF